This TCR beta chain was observed in a study of T cell changes during pregnancy in multiple sclerosis (dated by TCRdb to about 2019). Notes on the research overall: The study examined how the T cell repertoire changed over the course of pregnancy in women with multiple sclerosis.

With regard to this clone: This receptor's antigen is unknown. Base quality data are lacking; no much larger clone is found one base away.

Library preparation used the immunoSEQ multiplex PCR assay. TCRdb stores this immuneACCESS table with in-frame sequences only. Part of the clones is absent; in the studies checked, under half of the shortfall reflects unresolved V genes, and no reason is known for the rest. This sample holds under 50,000 clones; around 90% were observed only once. Jointly, the top ten make up about 0.53% of the sample. V lost 6 bases and J lost 8 bases, and the count of bases not matched to a germline gene is 13. The CDR3 has 15 amino acids, counting the end cysteine and phenylalanine. Just CDR3 DNA is preserved here, 45 bases in frame from base 1. CDR1 and CDR2, per the germline V gene, are SQVTM and ANQGSEA.

Material: CD4+ T cells from peripheral blood mononuclear cells, obtained before pregnancy. The source is a female donor with multiple sclerosis, enrolled in a pregnancy study. The chain joins TRBV29-1 to TRBJ2-4, with 10 middle bases fitting TRBD1. The nucleotides read TGCAGCGTCCTCTGGGCGGACAGGGGGGTGGACATTCAGTACTTC. Translated, it reads CSVLWADRGVDIQYF.